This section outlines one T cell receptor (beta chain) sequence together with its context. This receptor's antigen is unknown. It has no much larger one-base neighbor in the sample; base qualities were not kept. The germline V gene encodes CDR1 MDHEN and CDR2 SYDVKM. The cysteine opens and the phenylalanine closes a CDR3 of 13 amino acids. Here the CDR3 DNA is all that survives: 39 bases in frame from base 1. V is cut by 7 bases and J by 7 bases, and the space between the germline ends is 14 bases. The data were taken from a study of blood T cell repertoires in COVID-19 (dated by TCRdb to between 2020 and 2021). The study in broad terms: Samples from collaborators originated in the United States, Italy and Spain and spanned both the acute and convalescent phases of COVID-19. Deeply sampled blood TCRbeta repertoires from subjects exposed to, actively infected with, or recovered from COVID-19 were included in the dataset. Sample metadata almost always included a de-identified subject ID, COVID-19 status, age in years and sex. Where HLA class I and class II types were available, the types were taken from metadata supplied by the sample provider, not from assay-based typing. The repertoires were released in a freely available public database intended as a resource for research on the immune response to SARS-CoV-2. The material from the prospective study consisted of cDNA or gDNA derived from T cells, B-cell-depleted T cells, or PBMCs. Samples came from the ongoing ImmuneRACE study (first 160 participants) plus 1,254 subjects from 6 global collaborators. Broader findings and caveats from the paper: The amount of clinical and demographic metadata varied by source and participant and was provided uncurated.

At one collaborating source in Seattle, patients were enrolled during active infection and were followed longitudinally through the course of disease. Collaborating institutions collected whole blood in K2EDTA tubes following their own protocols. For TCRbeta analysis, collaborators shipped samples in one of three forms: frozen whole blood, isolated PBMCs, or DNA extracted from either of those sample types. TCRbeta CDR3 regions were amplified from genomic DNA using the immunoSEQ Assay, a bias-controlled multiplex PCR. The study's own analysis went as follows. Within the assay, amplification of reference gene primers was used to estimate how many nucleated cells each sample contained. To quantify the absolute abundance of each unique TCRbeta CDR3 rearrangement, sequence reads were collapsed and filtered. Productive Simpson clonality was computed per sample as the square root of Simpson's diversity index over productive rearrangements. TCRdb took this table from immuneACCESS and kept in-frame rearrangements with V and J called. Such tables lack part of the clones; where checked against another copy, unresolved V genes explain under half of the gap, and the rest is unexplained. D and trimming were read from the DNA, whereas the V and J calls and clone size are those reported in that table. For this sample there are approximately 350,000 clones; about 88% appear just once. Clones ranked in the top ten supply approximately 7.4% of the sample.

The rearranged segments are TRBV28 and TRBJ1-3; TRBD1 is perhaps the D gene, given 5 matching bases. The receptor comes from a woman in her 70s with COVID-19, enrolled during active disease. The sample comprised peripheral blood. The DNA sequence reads TGTGCCAGCAATTGGAGGGGACGGAACACCATATATTTT. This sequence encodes CASNWRGRNTIYF.